Listed here are 11 T cell receptor beta chains from one sample, sequenced in a study of neoadjuvant nivolumab and ipilimumab in lung cancer. Repertoires were generated with immunoSEQ multiplex PCR, while TCRdb's copy carries only in-frame clones and drops some. The data show 30,000 or so clones, around 80% seen once. Sample: tumor tissue, taken after neoadjuvant nivolumab, alone or with ipilimumab, at or shortly before surgery. All receptors derive from an adult with non-small cell lung cancer.

CDR3 nucleotide sequence: TGTGCCAGCAGTGAGTTACAGGGAATCTACGAGCAGTACTTC. Its protein product is CASSELQGIYEQYF. The chain combines TRBV6-1 with TRBJ2-7, with a weak D call TRBD1 (6 bases). V shed 3 bases and J shed 3 bases, with 12 bases lying between them. Germline V gene data show CDR1 as MNHNS and CDR2 as SASEGT. This CDR3 is 14 amino acids long.

This clone is a singleton in its sample. The chain employs TRBV9 and TRBJ2-7, with TRBD2 matching 8 bases. Germline V gene sequence: CDR1 SGDLS, CDR2 YYNGEE. With 4 bases clipped from V and 0 bases from J, the junction kept 12 bases outside the gene matches. The CDR3 covers 17 residues. The CDR3 reads CASSTSFGGGSSYEQYF. CDR3 DNA: TGTGCCAGCAGCACCTCCTTCGGGGGGGGAAGCTCCTACGAGCAGTACTTC.

This chain links TRBV7-9 with TRBJ2-7, with D possibly TRBD2 on 5 matching bases. The germline V gene encodes CDR1 SEHNR and CDR2 FQNEAQ (reference sequence). V gave up 5 bases and J gave up 6 bases, with 11 bases separating them. This CDR3 contains 12 residues. CDR3 residues: CASSKLGVEQYF. As DNA, the CDR3 is TGTGCCAGCAGCAAACTAGGTGTCGAGCAGTACTTC.

V gene TRBV5-1 combines with J gene TRBJ2-3; 12 nucleotides match TRBD2. The CDR3 runs 17 residues. J was trimmed by 4 bases and V by 3 bases; bases with no gene match: 9. Germline assignment: CDR1 SGHRS and CDR2 YFSETQ. The CDR3 is CASSSKASGGGSDTQYF. In DNA, the CDR3 is TGCGCCAGCAGCTCGAAGGCTAGCGGGGGGGGTTCAGATACGCAGTATTTT.

This chain uses TRBV6-1 with TRBJ2-1; TRBD1 is a possible D gene (6 bases). Germline V gives CDR1 MNHNS, CDR2 SASEGT. V was trimmed by 5 bases and J by 15 bases, leaving 11 bases between them. CDR3 length: 10 amino acids. CDR3 amino acids: CASSRQGWFF. The CDR3 nucleotides read TGTGCCAGCAGTCGGCAGGGGTGGTTCTTC.

V and J are TRBV6-5 and TRBJ2-1; 9 positions match TRBD2. Unmatched junction bases numbered 5, after V lost 8 bases and J lost 6 bases. There are 13 residues in the CDR3. Looked up from germline, CDR1 is MNHEY and CDR2 is SVGAGI. The CDR3 spells CASGLAKTNEQFF. CDR3 nucleotides: TGTGCCAGCGGACTAGCGAAAACCAATGAGCAGTTCTTC.

This clone is a singleton in its sample. The chain has TRBV6-5 and TRBJ1-1; D is uncertain. Trimming removed 8 bases at V and 6 bases at J, with 19 bases between. CDR3 size: 14 residues. CDR1 and CDR2 (germline): MNHEY, SVGAGI. The CDR3 DNA reads TGTGCCAGCGTAGCAGTGTTTGGTAGCCCTGAAGCTTTCTTT. It specifies CASVAVFGSPEAFF.

The chain recombines TRBV14 with TRBJ1-2, with D uncertain. There are 13 residues in the CDR3. CDR1 is SGHDN, CDR2 FVKESK, per germline. V was trimmed by 1 base and J by 5 bases, leaving 8 bases between them. CDR3 coding DNA: TGTGCCAGCAGCCAAGCAGGCTTGTATGGCTACACCTTC. This codes for CASSQAGLYGYTF. The whole variable domain, filled in from reference TRBV14 and TRBJ1-2, reads EAGVTQFPSHSVIEKGQTVTLRCDPISGHDNLYWYRRVMGKEIKFLLHFVKESKQDESGMPNNRFLAERTGGTYSTLKVQPAELEDSGVYFCASSQAGLYGYTFGSGTRLTVV.

In the case of this clone: Here the CDR3 omits its conserved ending phenylalanine or tryptophan, so a read error is the likely source. The limits of the CDR3 on the DNA are not certain, so only TCRdb's listed CDR3 is given. The chain recombines TRBV4-1 with TRBJ1-5; TRBD1, the table's D call, was not compared with the DNA. The V gene's germline CDR1 is MGHRA and CDR2 YSYEKL. Inclusive of both ends, the CDR3 amounts to 15 amino acids. The CDR3 sequence is CASSQVVIPTDSTPV.

This sequence joins TRBV7-8 and TRBJ1-5; 8 bases agree with TRBD1. From germline, CDR1 is SGHVS and CDR2 FQNEAQ. The CDR3 is made up of 14 amino acids. V gave up 5 bases and J gave up 3 bases; unmatched junction bases: 3. The CDR3 nucleotides read TGTGCCAGCAGCGCGGACAGGGTCAATCAGCCCCAGCATTTT. It yields the protein CASSADRVNQPQHF.

V gene TRBV5-4 combines with J gene TRBJ1-3; TRBD1 is a possible D gene (5 bases). Trimming left V 1 base short and J 13 bases short, with 12 bases between. Germline-derived CDR1 and CDR2 are SGHNT and YYREEE (reference sequence). This CDR3 has 12 amino acids. The CDR3 sequence: CASSLLDRTIYF. The CDR3 bases are TGTGCCAGCAGCTTGTTAGACAGAACGATATATTTT.